The 9 T cell receptor beta chains below were found in one sample sequenced in a study of beta chain features in type 1 diabetes (dated by TCRdb to 2016 to 2019). Library creation used the immunoSEQ multiplex PCR assay. The entire amount of isolated RNA was reverse transcribed using the High Capacity cDNA Reverse Transcription Kit, so the sequenced TCRB transcripts were expressed ones. TCRdb took over this immuneACCESS table, retaining in-frame rearrangements with V and J assigned. Such tables are incomplete; in checked studies, under half of the missing clones stem from an unresolved V gene, and the remainder is unexplained. The sample table records hundreds of thousands of clones; approximately 10% of these occur just once. Together, the top ten hold over 0.035% of the sample. Sequences were obtained from naive CD4+ T cells from blood. The cell subset or site label for this specimen denotes: true naive CD4+ T cells. The receptors were gathered from a woman aged 18-30 years in good health.

This clone appeared once. The chain is built from TRBV18 and TRBJ2-3, with 9 bases matching TRBD1. Germline V gives CDR1 KGHSH, CDR2 LQKENI. There are 15 residues in the CDR3. V lost 1 base, J lost 1 base, and 0 bases stayed unmatched. In DNA, the CDR3 is TGTGCCAGCTCACCACGGACAGGGGGCACAGATACGCAGTATTTT. Translated, it gives CASSPRTGGTDTQYF.

The gene calls are TRBV2 and TRBJ2-3; no clear D. Germline CDR1 and CDR2: SNHLY and FYNNEI. This CDR3 comprises 14 residues. Trimming shortened V by 11 bases and J by 0 bases, and 15 bases separated the two germline ends. The CDR3 reads CAASGRPSTDTQYF. CDR3 nucleotide sequence: TGTGCCGCCTCCGGGCGGCCTAGCACAGATACGCAGTATTTT.

This clone was recorded a few times. This same CDR3 is encoded by further DNA sequences in the sample. CDR3 protein: CASSLLETQYF. The CDR3 DNA reads TGTGCCAGCAGCTTGCTTGAGACCCAGTACTTC. The V call is TRBV7-9, the J call TRBJ2-5; D not certain. V dropped 3 bases and J dropped 5 bases, with 4 bases sitting between them. Germline values: CDR1 SEHNR, CDR2 FQNEAQ (reference sequence). This CDR3 is 11 amino acids long.

This clone was counted between two and nine times. This chain's CDR3 is CASTEAGSSYEQYF. The CDR3 DNA is TGTGCCAGCACAGAAGCGGGAAGCTCCTACGAGCAGTACTTC. The rearrangement joins TRBV7-2 to TRBJ2-7; 7 bases are a match to TRBD2. This CDR3 has 14 residues. The germline V gene encodes CDR1 SGHTA and CDR2 FQGNSA. Trimming at V came to 7 bases and at J to 0 bases, leaving 6 bases not matched to a gene.

The sample holds a few counts of this clone. The rearrangement joins TRBV6-9 to TRBJ1-5; D may be TRBD1 (5 bases). The CDR3 runs 15 residues. Germline assignment: CDR1 MNHGY and CDR2 SVAAGI. V lost 4 bases, J lost 1 base, and 11 bases lay in between. CDR3 region: CASSFQGQSNQPQHF. Here the CDR3 DNA reads TGTGCCAGCAGTTTTCAGGGTCAGAGCAATCAGCCCCAGCATTTT.

This clone appeared a few times. This chain connects TRBV20-1 to TRBJ1-5; D unclear. V was clipped by 5 bases and J by 7 bases, with 9 bases between them. Germline loops: CDR1 DFQATT, CDR2 SNEGSKA (reference sequence). The CDR3 spans 11 residues. CDR3 nucleotide sequence: TGCAGTGCTGGGGTGGTCCAGCCCCAGCATTTT. Translating it yields CSAGVVQPQHF.

This clone has a handful of counts. For the CDR3, the DNA is TGTGCCAGTAGTACGAGGACAGGACGAGAGCAGTACGTC. Protein: CASSTRTGREQYV. This chain joins TRBV19 and TRBJ2-7; 7 bases line up with TRBD1. Per the germline V gene, CDR1 is LNHDA and CDR2 is SQIVND (reference sequence). The CDR3 length is 13 residues. Trimming at V came to 4 bases and at J to 7 bases, leaving 7 bases not matched to a gene.

The J gene is TRBJ1-5, the V gene TRBV7-9, with 9 bases fitting TRBD1. Germline V gives CDR1 SEHNR, CDR2 FQNEAQ (reference sequence). Trimming took 5 bases from V and 5 from J; bases not matched to a gene: 16. The CDR3 runs 18 residues. The CDR3 loop is CASSQTTGQGGPYQPQHF. CDR3 nucleotide sequence: TGTGCCAGCAGCCAAACGACGGGACAGGGAGGTCCCTATCAGCCCCAGCATTTT.

The chain uses TRBV4-1 and TRBJ2-4; D remains ambiguous. CDR3 length: 14 residues. CDR1 and CDR2 (germline): MGHRA, YSYEKL. Deletions cut 3 bases from V and 1 base from J, with 7 bases between. The CDR3 nucleotides read TGCGCCAGCAGCCAGCCCAGGGCCAAAAACATTCAGTACTTC. It is translated as CASSQPRAKNIQYF.